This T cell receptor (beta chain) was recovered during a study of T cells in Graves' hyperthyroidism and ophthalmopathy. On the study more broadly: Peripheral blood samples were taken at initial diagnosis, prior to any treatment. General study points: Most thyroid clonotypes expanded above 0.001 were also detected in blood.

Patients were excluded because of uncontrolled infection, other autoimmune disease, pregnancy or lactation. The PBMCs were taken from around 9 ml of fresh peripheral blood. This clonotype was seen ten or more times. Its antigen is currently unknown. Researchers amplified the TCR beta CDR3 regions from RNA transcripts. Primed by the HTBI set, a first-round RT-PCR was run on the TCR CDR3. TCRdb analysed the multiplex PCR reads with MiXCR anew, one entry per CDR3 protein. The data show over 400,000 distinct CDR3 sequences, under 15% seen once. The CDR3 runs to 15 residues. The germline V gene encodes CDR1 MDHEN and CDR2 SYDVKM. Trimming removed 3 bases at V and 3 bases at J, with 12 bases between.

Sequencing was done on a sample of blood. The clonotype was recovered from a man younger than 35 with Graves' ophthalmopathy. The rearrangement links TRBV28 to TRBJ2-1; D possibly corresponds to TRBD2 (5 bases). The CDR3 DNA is TGTGCCAGCAGTTTCTACGGGGAGATCTACAATGAGCAGTTCTTC. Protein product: CASSFYGEIYNEQFF.